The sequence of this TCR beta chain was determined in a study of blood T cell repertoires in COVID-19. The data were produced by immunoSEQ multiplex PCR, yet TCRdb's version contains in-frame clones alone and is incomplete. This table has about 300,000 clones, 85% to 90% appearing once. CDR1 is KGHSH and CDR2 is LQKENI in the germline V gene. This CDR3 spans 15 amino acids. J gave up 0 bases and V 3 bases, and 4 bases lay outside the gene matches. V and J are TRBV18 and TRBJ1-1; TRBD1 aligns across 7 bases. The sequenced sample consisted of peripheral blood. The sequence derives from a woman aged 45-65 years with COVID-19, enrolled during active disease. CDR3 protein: CASSPWGQLNTEAFF. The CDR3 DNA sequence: TGTGCCAGCTCACCTTGGGGACAGTTGAACACTGAAGCTTTCTTT.